Below, 27 T cell receptor beta chains from the same sample are listed, as sequenced in a study of blood T cell repertoires in COVID-19. Assay used: immunoSEQ multiplex PCR; TCRdb lists only in-frame clones, some missing. The data show about 250,000 clones, about 85% seen once. Sequencing used peripheral blood. These receptors all stem from a man aged 18 to 29 with active or convalescent COVID-19.

The chain has TRBV6-2 or TRBV6-3 and TRBJ1-1, with 9 bases lining up with TRBD1. The CDR3 sequence is 17 residues long. Per the germline V gene, CDR1 is MNHEY and CDR2 is SVGEGT. Unmatched junction bases numbered 8, after V lost 0 bases and J lost 3 bases. CDR3 amino acids: CASSYSSPDRGYTEAFF. In nucleotides, the CDR3 is TGTGCCAGCAGTTACTCGAGCCCGGACAGGGGATACACTGAAGCTTTCTTT.

This rearrangement joins TRBV7-9 to TRBJ1-2; 12 positions match TRBD1. CDR3 length equals 15 residues. J was trimmed by 4 bases and V by 3 bases; bases with no gene match: 3. CDR1 is SEHNR, CDR2 FQNEAQ, per germline (reference sequence). The CDR3 spells CASSFGTGGFYGYTF. CDR3 bases: TGTGCCAGCAGCTTCGGGACAGGGGGCTTCTATGGCTACACCTTC.

This chain links TRBV11-2 with TRBJ1-6; D possibly corresponds to TRBD1 (6 bases). CDR3 size: 14 residues. In germline, CDR1 is SGHAT, CDR2 FQNNGV. Trimming took off 6 bases at V and 9 bases at J, with 15 bases between the two ends. The CDR3 coding sequence is TGTGCCAGCAGACAAACAGGGTACGGTTCACCCCTCCACTTT. This encodes CASRQTGYGSPLHF.

The chain combines TRBV9 with TRBJ2-1; D not certain. This CDR3 contains 13 residues. V dropped 0 bases and J dropped 5 bases, with 6 bases sitting between them. Germline values: CDR1 SGDLS, CDR2 YYNGEE. The CDR3 sequence: CASSVVLDNEQFF. CDR3 nucleotide sequence: TGTGCCAGCAGCGTAGTACTCGACAATGAGCAGTTCTTC. The full variable domain, its missing parts supplied by reference TRBV9 and TRBJ2-1, is DSGVTQTPKHLITATGQRVTLRCSPRSGDLSVYWYQQSLDQGLQFLIQYYNGEERAKGNILERFSAQQFPDLHSELNLSSLELGDSALYFCASSVVLDNEQFFGPGTRLTVL.

The V gene is TRBV28, the J gene TRBJ1-5; TRBD1 might be the D (6 bases). Germline CDR1 is MDHEN and CDR2 is SYDVKM. The CDR3 extends over 17 amino acids. V lost 5 bases, J lost 0 bases, and 17 bases lay in between. The CDR3 sequence is CASSPLDSMGSNQPQHF. The CDR3 DNA is TGTGCCAGCAGTCCCTTGGACAGCATGGGTAGCAATCAGCCCCAGCATTTT.

This clone has just one count. The DNA for the CDR3 is TGTGCCAGCAGCCTTATAGACAGACACACTGAAGCTTTCTTT. Its translation is CASSLIDRHTEAFF. The chain recombines TRBV5-5 with TRBJ1-1; a possible D gene is TRBD1 (5 bases). Germline lookup yields CDR1 SGHKS and CDR2 YYEKEE (reference sequence). V was cut by 4 bases and J by 3 bases, with 13 bases left in between. The CDR3 is 14 residues long.

J is TRBJ1-1 and V is TRBV5-6; 10 nucleotides align to TRBD1. With 5 bases clipped from V and 0 bases from J, the junction kept 4 bases outside the gene matches. From germline, CDR1 is SGHDT and CDR2 YYEEEE. This CDR3 has 15 amino acids. DNA for the CDR3: TGTGCCAGCAGGGGGGACAGGGGAATGAACACTGAAGCTTTCTTT. This sequence encodes CASRGDRGMNTEAFF.

V usage is TRBV3-1 (or the pseudogene TRBV3-2) and J usage is TRBJ1-3, with D unresolved. V was pared by 2 bases and J by 0 bases, with 14 bases between. The V gene's germline CDR1 is LGHDT and CDR2 YNNKEL (reference sequence). The CDR3 is 17 amino acids. CDR3 sequence (DNA): TGTGCCAGCAGCCAACCCCAAGGACTTAACTCTGGAAACACCATATATTTT. Translation: CASSQPQGLNSGNTIYF.

The V call is TRBV5-1, the J call TRBJ2-7; 12 bases line up with TRBD2. Germline CDR1 and CDR2: SGHRS and YFSETQ. J gave up 0 bases and V 5 bases, and 6 bases lay outside the gene matches. There are 16 residues in the CDR3. The CDR3 DNA sequence: TGCGCCAGCAGTCGACTAGCGGGGGCAAGCTCCTACGAGCAGTACTTC. Residues: CASSRLAGASSYEQYF.

This CDR3 is CAIRGRTGLDQPQHF. CDR3 sequence (DNA): TGTGCCATCAGGGGCCGGACAGGTCTGGATCAGCCCCAGCATTTT. The V gene is TRBV28, the J gene TRBJ1-5; TRBD1 matches 7 bases. Germline V gene lookup returns CDR1 MDHEN and CDR2 SYDVKM. The CDR3 loop spans 15 amino acids. V lost 10 bases and J lost 5; bases outside the gene matches: 14.

This chain connects TRBV27 to TRBJ1-2, with TRBD1 matching 8 bases. Germline CDR1 and CDR2: MNHEY and SMNVEV (reference sequence). After removal of 6 bases from V and 6 bases from J, the junction contained 6 bases not matched to a gene. This CDR3 comprises 13 residues. Here the CDR3 reads CASRGRGRDGYTF. In DNA form, the CDR3 reads TGTGCCAGCAGAGGCAGGGGGCGAGATGGCTACACCTTC.

The chain has TRBV2 and TRBJ1-1, with 7 nucleotides matching TRBD1. Trimming removed 7 bases from V and 9 bases from J; junction bases left unmatched: 11. There are 13 residues in the CDR3. Germline CDR1 is SNHLY and CDR2 is FYNNEI. CDR3 sequence reads: CASTAGGRLKAFF. In nucleotides, the CDR3 is TGTGCCAGCACAGCAGGGGGGAGATTGAAAGCTTTCTTT.

CDR3 loop: CASSVGLGRSTEAFF. CDR3 coding DNA: TGTGCCAGCAGCGTAGGTTTGGGTCGGAGCACTGAAGCTTTCTTT. This chain links TRBV9 with TRBJ1-1; D gene ambiguous. V gave up 0 bases and J gave up 4 bases, with 13 bases separating them. Germline assignment: CDR1 SGDLS and CDR2 YYNGEE. The CDR3 spans 15 residues.

The gene calls are TRBV7-3 and TRBJ2-3, with D possibly TRBD2 on 7 matching bases. Trimming removed 5 bases at V and 8 bases at J, with 23 bases between. CDR1 is SGHTA, CDR2 FQGTGA, per germline. This CDR3 comprises 16 residues. CDR3: CASSPSRGGMGATQYF. The CDR3, as DNA: TGTGCCAGCAGCCCTTCTAGGGGGGGGATGGGCGCTACGCAGTATTTT.

This clone showed up just once. The CDR3 spells CASSQGGRRLWGSTDTQYF. The CDR3 DNA reads as TGCGCCAGCAGCCAAGGGGGTCGCAGGTTGTGGGGCAGCACAGATACGCAGTATTTT. This rearrangement joins TRBV4-3 to TRBJ2-3; TRBD1 might be the D (5 bases). V gave up 1 base and J gave up 0 bases, with 20 bases separating them. Germline V gene sequence: CDR1 LGHNA, CDR2 YSLEER. CDR3 length: 19 residues.

V usage is TRBV7-8 and J usage is TRBJ1-3; TRBD1 aligns across 7 bases. V lost 5 bases, J lost 4 bases, and 17 bases stayed unmatched. The germline CDR1 and CDR2 sequences are SGHVS and FQNEAQ. This CDR3 comprises 18 residues. The CDR3 protein is CASSPGAGGTLVGNTIYF. The CDR3 nucleotides read TGTGCCAGCAGCCCCGGGGCAGGGGGGACGCTTGTAGGAAACACCATATATTTT.

The chain links TRBV28 to TRBJ2-2, with 9 bases identical to TRBD1. Germline CDR1 reads MDHEN; CDR2 reads SYDVKM. CDR3 length: 16 amino acids. Losses at the gene ends were 2 bases for V and 4 bases for J; bases not matched to a gene: 5. In nucleotides, the CDR3 is TGTGCCAGCAGTTTAGCCGGGACAGGGTCCACCGGGGAGCTGTTTTTT. Translated, it gives CASSLAGTGSTGELFF.

The rearrangement links TRBV5-8 to TRBJ1-2; D unresolved. The CDR3 spans 15 residues. Trimming took 1 base from V and 2 from J, leaving 12 bases between them. Germline V gene lookup returns CDR1 SGHTS and CDR2 YDEGEE. The CDR3 nucleotides are TGTGCCAGCAGCTTGTATCAGGCAGAGAACTATGGCTACACCTTC. This encodes CASSLYQAENYGYTF.

The rearrangement joins TRBV3-1 (or the pseudogene TRBV3-2) to TRBJ1-1, with D possibly TRBD1 on 5 matching bases. The CDR3 consists of 15 residues. Trimming shortened V by 3 bases and J by 1 base, and 12 bases separated the two germline ends. Per the germline V gene, CDR1 is LGHDT and CDR2 is YNNKEL (reference sequence). DNA of the CDR3: TGTGCCAGCAGCCACCTTTTGACAGAGAACACTGAAGCTTTCTTT. Translated, it gives CASSHLLTENTEAFF.

The chain employs TRBV10-3 and TRBJ2-7, with 11 bases aligning to TRBD1. This CDR3 comprises 14 residues. Per the germline V gene, CDR1 is ENHRY and CDR2 is SYGVKD. Trimming cost V 3 bases and J 7 bases; bases outside gene matches: 5. The CDR3 bases are TGTGCCATCAGTGATGGACAGGGGGCTGAGGAGCAGTACTTC. Translating gives CAISDGQGAEEQYF.

The rearrangement uses TRBV5-1 and TRBJ2-1; 7 nucleotides align to TRBD1. The CDR3 is 12 residues long. From germline, CDR1 is SGHRS and CDR2 YFSETQ. Trimming cost V 0 bases and J 15 bases; bases outside gene matches: 6. CDR3: CASSLEGAVGFF. The CDR3 DNA reads as TGCGCCAGCAGCTTGGAGGGGGCGGTCGGGTTCTTC.

This clone has only one observation. The chain joins TRBV9 to TRBJ2-1; 8 nucleotides match TRBD2. The CDR3 extends over 14 amino acids. With V trimmed by 4 bases and J by 9 bases, 9 bases remained unmatched. Looked up from germline, CDR1 is SGDLS and CDR2 is YYNGEE. The CDR3: CASSPKVAGTEQFF. DNA of the CDR3: TGTGCCAGCAGCCCCAAAGTAGCGGGAACTGAGCAGTTCTTC.

This chain links TRBV12-3 or TRBV12-4 with TRBJ1-1; 10 nucleotides align to TRBD1. J gave up 5 bases and V 10 bases, and 4 bases lay outside the gene matches. CDR3 length equals 12 residues. This chain's CDR3 is CATGQGGTEAFF. The CDR3 bases are TGTGCCACCGGACAGGGGGGAACTGAAGCTTTCTTT.

This chain joins TRBV5-6 and TRBJ2-7, with 9 bases aligning to TRBD1. The germline V gene encodes CDR1 SGHDT and CDR2 YYEEEE. CDR3 length: 15 amino acids. V lost 2 bases to trimming and J lost 4 bases; unmatched junction nucleotides: 7. The CDR3 DNA is TGTGCCAGCAGCTTAGGGACAGGGCCCTTTTACGAGCAGTACTTC. It specifies CASSLGTGPFYEQYF.

The chain couples TRBV6-5 to TRBJ1-1; D unresolved. The CDR3 contains 13 residues. The germline V gene has CDR1 MNHEY and CDR2 SVGAGI. V lost 6 bases to trimming and J lost 1 base, with 9 bases between them. The CDR3 reads CASRRAGNTEAFF. CDR3 coding DNA: TGTGCCAGCAGGAGGGCTGGGAACACTGAAGCTTTCTTT.

The V gene is TRBV29-1, the J gene TRBJ2-3; a weak D match, TRBD1 (5 bases). Germline V lookup: CDR1 SQVTM, CDR2 ANQGSEA. The CDR3 covers 13 residues. The V end lost 3 bases, the J end lost 3 bases, and 10 bases lay between the germline ends. Here the CDR3 reads CSVDQGGTDTQYF. CDR3 bases: TGCAGCGTTGACCAGGGTGGGACAGATACGCAGTATTTT.

This chain links TRBV4-3 with TRBJ1-2; 10 bases line up with TRBD1. V was clipped by 3 bases and J by 3 bases; unmatched bases: 4. Germline V gives CDR1 LGHNA, CDR2 YSLEER. The length of the CDR3 is 15 residues. CDR3 coding DNA: TGCGCCAGCAGCCAGGACAGGGGGTCCCACTATGGCTACACCTTC. This translates into CASSQDRGSHYGYTF.